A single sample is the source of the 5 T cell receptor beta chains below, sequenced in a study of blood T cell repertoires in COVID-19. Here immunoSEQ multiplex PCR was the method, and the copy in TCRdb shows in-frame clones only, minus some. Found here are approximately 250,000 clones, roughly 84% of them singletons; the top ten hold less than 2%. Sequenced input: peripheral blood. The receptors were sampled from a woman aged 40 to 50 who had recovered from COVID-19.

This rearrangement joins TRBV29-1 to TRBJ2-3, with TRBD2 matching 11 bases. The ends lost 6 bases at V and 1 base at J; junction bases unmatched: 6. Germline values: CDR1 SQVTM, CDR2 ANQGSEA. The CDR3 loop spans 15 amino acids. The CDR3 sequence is CSVAELAGGTDTQYF. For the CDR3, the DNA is TGCAGCGTCGCAGAACTAGCGGGGGGCACAGATACGCAGTATTTT.

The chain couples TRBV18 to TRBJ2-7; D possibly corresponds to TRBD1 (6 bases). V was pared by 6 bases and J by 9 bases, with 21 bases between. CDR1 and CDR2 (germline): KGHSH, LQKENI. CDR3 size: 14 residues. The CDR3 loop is CASSPRTASGVQYF. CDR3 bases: TGTGCCAGCTCCCCTCGGACAGCCTCCGGAGTGCAGTACTTC.

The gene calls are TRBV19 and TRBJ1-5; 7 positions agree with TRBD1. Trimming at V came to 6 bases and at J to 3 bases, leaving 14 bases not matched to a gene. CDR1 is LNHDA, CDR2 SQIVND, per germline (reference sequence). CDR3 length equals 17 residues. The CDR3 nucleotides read TGTGCCAGTAGAGGCATGGCGGGACAGTTCTCCAATCAGCCCCAGCATTTT. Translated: CASRGMAGQFSNQPQHF.

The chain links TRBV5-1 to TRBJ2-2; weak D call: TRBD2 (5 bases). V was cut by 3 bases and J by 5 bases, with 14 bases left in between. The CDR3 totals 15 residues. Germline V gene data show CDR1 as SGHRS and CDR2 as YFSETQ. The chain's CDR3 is CASSWHTRETGELFF. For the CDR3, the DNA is TGCGCCAGCAGCTGGCATACGAGGGAAACCGGGGAGCTGTTTTTT.

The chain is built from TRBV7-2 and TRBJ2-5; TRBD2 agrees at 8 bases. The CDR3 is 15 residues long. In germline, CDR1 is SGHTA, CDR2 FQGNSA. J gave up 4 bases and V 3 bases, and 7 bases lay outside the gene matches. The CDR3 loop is CASSFQRGNGETQYF. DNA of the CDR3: TGTGCCAGCAGCTTCCAGCGGGGGAATGGAGAGACCCAGTACTTC.